These 22 T cell receptor beta chains originate from one sample sequenced in a study of T cell responses to AZD1222 COVID-19 vaccine. Method: immunoSEQ multiplex PCR; TCRdb's copy keeps in-frame clones and lacks some. The table lists approximately 68,000 clones, 87% of them singletons. The source material was peripheral blood, sampled on day 0 of AZD1222 vaccination. All receptors come from an adult in good health.

This rearrangement joins TRBV4-3 to TRBJ1-3; possible D gene TRBD1, 5 bases. The CDR3 has 14 amino acids. V lost 8 bases to trimming and J lost 0 bases, with 11 bases between them. The germline gives CDR1 LGHNA, CDR2 YSLEER. The CDR3 DNA follows: TGCGCCAGCGGCTTTGGGGGCTCTGGAAACACCATATATTTT. It is translated as CASGFGGSGNTIYF.

V gene TRBV7-8 combines with J gene TRBJ2-2, with TRBD2 identical over 7 bases. The ends lost 4 bases at V and 0 bases at J; junction bases unmatched: 2. Germline V gene sequence: CDR1 SGHVS, CDR2 FQNEAQ. There are 15 residues in the CDR3. The CDR3 spells CASSSGTTNTGELFF. The CDR3, as DNA: TGTGCCAGCAGCTCCGGGACTACGAACACCGGGGAGCTGTTTTTT.

V is TRBV4-3 and J is TRBJ1-2; unclear D gene. V was clipped by 3 bases and J by 0 bases, with 5 bases between them. Germline CDR1 and CDR2: LGHNA and YSLEER. The CDR3 covers 13 residues. In DNA, the CDR3 is TGCGCCAGCAGCCAGGAATCTAACTATGGCTACACCTTC. Protein: CASSQESNYGYTF.

The genes are TRBV11-2 and TRBJ1-1, with TRBD1 as a possible D gene (5 bases). The germline V gene encodes CDR1 SGHAT and CDR2 FQNNGV. Trimming removed 1 base at V and 1 base at J, with 10 bases between. There are 15 residues in the CDR3. The CDR3 nucleotides are TGTGCCAGCAGCTTAGGGCCGGGGGGGAACACTGAAGCTTTCTTT. Its protein product is CASSLGPGGNTEAFF.

The V and J genes are TRBV30 and TRBJ1-5; D perhaps matches TRBD1 (5 bases). V was clipped by 5 bases and J by 9 bases, with 14 bases between them. The CDR3 sequence is 12 residues long. Germline assignment: CDR1 GTSNPN and CDR2 SVGIG (reference sequence). CDR3 residues: CAWGDGMGPQHF. CDR3 DNA: TGTGCCTGGGGGGACGGGATGGGGCCCCAGCATTTT.

As for this clone: The final CDR3 position lacks the conserved phenylalanine or tryptophan, pointing to a likely read error. The limits of the CDR3 on the DNA are not certain, so only TCRdb's listed CDR3 is given. The chain employs TRBV21-1 and TRBJ1-2; the table's D call, TRBD1, was not checked against the DNA. TRBV21-1 has pseudogene status. From its first to its last residue, the CDR3 has 8 amino acids. The CDR3 here is CASIPTGC.

V is TRBV11-2 and J is TRBJ2-3; D unresolved. The CDR3 length is 12 residues. Germline-derived CDR1 and CDR2 are SGHAT and FQNNGV. Trimming cost V 4 bases and J 1 base, with 3 bases left between them. The CDR3 nucleotides are TGTGCCAGCAGCTGGCGCACAGATACGCAGTATTTT. As protein: CASSWRTDTQYF.

V usage is TRBV3-1 (or the pseudogene TRBV3-2) and J usage is TRBJ1-5, with D possibly TRBD1 on 5 matching bases. The germline V gene encodes CDR1 LGHDT and CDR2 YNNKEL (reference sequence). The CDR3 is 13 residues long. Trimming took off 3 bases at V and 5 bases at J, with 8 bases between the two ends. The CDR3 coding sequence is TGTGCCAGCAGCCAGGGCAGGGATCAGCCCCAGCATTTT. Amino acids: CASSQGRDQPQHF.

CDR3 sequence reads: CASSQSGGAYEQYF. In DNA form, the CDR3 reads TGTGCCAGCAGCCAAAGCGGGGGGGCCTACGAGCAGTACTTC. This chain connects TRBV6-6 to TRBJ2-7, with 10 bases aligning to TRBD2. Unmatched junction bases numbered 4, after V lost 6 bases and J lost 2 bases. Looked up from germline, CDR1 is MNHNY and CDR2 is SVGAGI (reference sequence). CDR3 length: 14 residues.

This clone has only one observation. V is TRBV5-1 and J is TRBJ2-1, with D possibly matching TRBD1 (5 bases). The CDR3 runs to 13 residues. Trimming left V 4 bases short and J 10 bases short, with 15 bases between. CDR1 SGHRS and CDR2 YFSETQ come from the germline V gene. The chain's CDR3 is CASSPTLRQEQFF. The CDR3 DNA reads TGCGCCAGCAGCCCAACCCTACGACAGGAGCAGTTCTTC.

The chain has TRBV2 and TRBJ1-1; 7 bases line up with TRBD1. CDR1 is SNHLY and CDR2 is FYNNEI in the germline V gene. This CDR3 has 13 residues. V dropped 10 bases and J dropped 4; count of bases not matched to a gene: 9. The CDR3 DNA sequence: TGTGCCACCCGCACAGGGGAGGCCACTGAAGCTTTCTTT. Protein product: CATRTGEATEAFF. Supplemented by reference TRBV2 and TRBJ1-1, the full variable domain reads EPEVTQTPSHQVTQMGQEVILRCVPISNHLYFYWYRQILGQKVEFLVSFYNNEISEKSEIFDDQFSVERPDGSNFTLKIRSTKLEDSAMYFCATRTGEATEAFFGQGTRLTVV.

The rearrangement joins TRBV5-1 to TRBJ2-6, with D maybe TRBD1 (6 bases). Trimming took off 0 bases at V and 0 bases at J, with 13 bases between the two ends. Germline V gene data show CDR1 as SGHRS and CDR2 as YFSETQ. The CDR3 covers 18 residues. CDR3 amino acids: CASSLVRDTSSGANVLTF. The CDR3, as DNA: TGCGCCAGCAGCTTGGTCCGGGACACCAGCTCTGGGGCCAACGTCCTGACTTTC.

The chain carries TRBV11-2 and TRBJ1-1; D is undetermined. V gave up 5 bases and J gave up 1 base, with 20 bases separating them. Germline CDR1 is SGHAT and CDR2 is FQNNGV. CDR3 size: 17 residues. This CDR3 reads CASSPRGAALENTEAFF. The CDR3 nucleotides are TGTGCCAGCAGCCCTCGCGGTGCCGCACTCGAGAACACTGAAGCTTTCTTT.

A single count supports this clone. The V and J genes are TRBV7-8 and TRBJ1-5; TRBD1 might be the D (6 bases). With 5 bases removed from V and 4 bases from J, the gap between germline ends came to 12 bases. CDR3 size: 14 residues. Looked up from germline, CDR1 is SGHVS and CDR2 is FQNEAQ. This CDR3 reads CASSDRTANQPQHF. As DNA, the CDR3 is TGTGCCAGCAGCGACCGGACAGCTAATCAGCCCCAGCATTTT.

The chain recombines TRBV5-5 with TRBJ1-5, with 7 bases aligning to TRBD1. The V and J ends lost 5 bases and 3 bases, in that order; junction bases with no gene match: 20. Germline V gene data show CDR1 as SGHKS and CDR2 as YYEKEE (reference sequence). The CDR3 consists of 19 residues. This CDR3 reads CASSPGRGRSSIINQPQHF. DNA of the CDR3: TGTGCCAGCAGTCCCGGGAGGGGGCGGTCGAGTATTATCAATCAGCCCCAGCATTTT.

Here the CDR3 reads CASSLSSGTKNQPQHF. CDR3 sequence (DNA): TGTGCCAGCTCACTCTCCTCAGGGACCAAGAATCAGCCCCAGCATTTT. The V gene is TRBV18, the J gene TRBJ1-5, with a weak D call TRBD1 (5 bases). Germline-derived CDR1 and CDR2 are KGHSH and LQKENI. The CDR3 extends over 16 amino acids. Trimming cost V 4 bases and J 4 bases, with 17 bases left between them. Based on the CDR3 plus reference TRBV18 and TRBJ1-5, the full variable domain is NAGVMQNPRHLVRRRGQEARLRCSPMKGHSHVYWYRQLPEEGLKFMVYLQKENIIDESGMPKERFSAEFPKEGPSILRIQQVVRGDSAAYFCASSLSSGTKNQPQHFGDGTRLSIL.

The chain is built from TRBV13 and TRBJ2-7; D is possibly TRBD2 (5 bases). Trimming pared 3 bases from V and 3 bases from J, leaving 24 bases between. The CDR3 totals 18 residues. CDR1 PRHDT and CDR2 FYEKMQ come from the germline V gene (reference sequence). DNA for the CDR3: TGTGCCAGCAGCTTGAACCTTGTGTGGCGGGCCCGGGGCTACGAGCAGTACTTC. It is translated as CASSLNLVWRARGYEQYF.

This clone was counted a single time. The rearrangement joins TRBV7-3 to TRBJ2-1; TRBD1 matches 11 bases. With 5 bases clipped from V and 2 bases from J, the junction kept 8 bases outside the gene matches. CDR3 length equals 17 residues. Germline V gives CDR1 SGHTA, CDR2 FQGTGA. CDR3 coding DNA: TGTGCCAGCAGCCCCTGGACAGGGGGCTTCGCCTACAATGAGCAGTTCTTC. Its translation: CASSPWTGGFAYNEQFF.

V usage is TRBV6-1 and J usage is TRBJ1-3, with unresolved D. Germline V lookup: CDR1 MNHNS, CDR2 SASEGT. The CDR3 is 16 residues long. The V end was cut by 5 bases, the J end by 2 bases, with 16 bases between. CDR3 nucleotides: TGTGCCAGCAGTAAAGAACCCCGGTTGACTGGAAACACCATATATTTT. It yields the protein CASSKEPRLTGNTIYF.

The chain joins TRBV7-3 to TRBJ1-2; D not certain. Germline V gene sequence: CDR1 SGHTA, CDR2 FQGTGA. Between the trimmed V and J ends, which lost 5 bases and 2 bases, there was a span of 21 bases. This CDR3 has 17 residues. CDR3 in DNA: TGTGCCAGCAGCCCTGGTCCAGTAACCCTCCCAAACTATGGCTACACCTTC. Translating gives CASSPGPVTLPNYGYTF.

This chain connects TRBV19 to TRBJ2-7; TRBD2 might be the D (6 bases). The CDR3 length is 14 residues. The V and J ends lost 2 bases and 5 bases respectively, with 13 bases between them. CDR1 LNHDA and CDR2 SQIVND come from the germline V gene (reference sequence). The CDR3 bases are TGTGCCAGTAGTATACTTCCGGGGGTCAACGAGCAGTACTTC. It is translated as CASSILPGVNEQYF.

This clone was picked up one time. CDR3 coding DNA: TGCAGCGTGCAGCTCAACTATGGCTACACCTTC. It specifies CSVQLNYGYTF. The chain has TRBV29-1 and TRBJ1-2; D call uncertain. The ends were cut back, 6 bases at V and 2 bases at J, with 7 bases in the middle. From germline, CDR1 is SQVTM and CDR2 ANQGSEA. The CDR3 has 11 residues.